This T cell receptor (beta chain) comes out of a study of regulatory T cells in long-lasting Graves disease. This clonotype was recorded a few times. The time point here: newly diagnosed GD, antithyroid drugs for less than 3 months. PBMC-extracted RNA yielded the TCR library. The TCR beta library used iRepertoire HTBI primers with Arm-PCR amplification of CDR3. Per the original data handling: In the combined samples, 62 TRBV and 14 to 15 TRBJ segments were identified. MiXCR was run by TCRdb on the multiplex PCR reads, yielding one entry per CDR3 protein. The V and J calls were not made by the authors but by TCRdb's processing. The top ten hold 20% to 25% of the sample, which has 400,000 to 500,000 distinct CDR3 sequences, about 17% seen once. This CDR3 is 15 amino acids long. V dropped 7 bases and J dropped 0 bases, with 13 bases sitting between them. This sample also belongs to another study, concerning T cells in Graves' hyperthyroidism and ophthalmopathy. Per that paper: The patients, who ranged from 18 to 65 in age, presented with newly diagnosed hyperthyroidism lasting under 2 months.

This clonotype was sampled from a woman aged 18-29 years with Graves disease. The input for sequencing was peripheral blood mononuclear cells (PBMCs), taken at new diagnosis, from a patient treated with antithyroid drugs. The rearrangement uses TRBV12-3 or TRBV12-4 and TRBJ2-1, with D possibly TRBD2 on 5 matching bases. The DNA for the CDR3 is TGTGCCAGCATCTCTAGGAGGAGCTCCTACAATGAGCAGTTCTTC. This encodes CASISRRSSYNEQFF.